Reported below is one T cell receptor (beta chain). Its antigen is unknown. The treatment here: approximately 10-day PBMC culture with coronavirus spike peptide pools or control peptides (ViraFEST assay). During the years 2011-2018, before the COVID-19 pandemic, the unexposed donor's CD4+ T cells were collected. ViraFEST relied on peptide pools to expand antigen-specific T cells; the TCRs were sequenced afterward. Sequenced with the Oncomine TCR Beta short-read assay was DNA taken from cultured CD4+ T cells. TCRdb re-called the PCR reads with MiXCR, one entry per CDR3 protein. The sample records around 6,100 distinct CDR3 sequences, around 43% being singletons. These data come from a study of vaccination and CD4 T cells after COVID-19. About the study: Samples were taken after vaccination, a median of around 76 days after dose two, with a range of 14 to 241.

Overall study findings and caveats: From a median of roughly 21 to 40, SARS-CoV-2-reactive clonotypes increased, though not significantly.

The CDR3 sequence is 15 residues long. The ends lost 0 bases at V and 7 bases at J; junction bases unmatched: 5. Germline assignment: CDR1 SGHNT and CDR2 YENEEA. The V call is TRBV11-3, the J call TRBJ1-1, with 10 bases aligning to TRBD1. Sequencing used CD4+ T cells from blood, cultured in vitro. This TCR was recovered from a human donor in good health. In DNA, the CDR3 is TGTGCCAGCAGCTTAGACCTGGGACAGGGGCATGAAGCTTTCTTT. Protein product: CASSLDLGQGHEAFF.